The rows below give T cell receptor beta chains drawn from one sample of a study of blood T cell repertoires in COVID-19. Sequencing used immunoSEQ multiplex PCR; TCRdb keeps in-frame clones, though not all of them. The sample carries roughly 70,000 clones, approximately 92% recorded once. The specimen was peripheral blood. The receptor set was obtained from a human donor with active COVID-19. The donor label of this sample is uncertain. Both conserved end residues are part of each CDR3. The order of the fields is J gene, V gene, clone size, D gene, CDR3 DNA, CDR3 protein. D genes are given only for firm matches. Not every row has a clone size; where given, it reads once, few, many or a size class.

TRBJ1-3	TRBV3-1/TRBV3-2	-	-	TGTGCCAGCAGTCAGGTATCTGGAAACACCATATATTTT	CASSQVSGNTIYF
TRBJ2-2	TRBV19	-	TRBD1	TGTGCCAGTAGTAGCACAGGGGGCACCGGGGAGCTGTTTTTT	CASSSTGGTGELFF
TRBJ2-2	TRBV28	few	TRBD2	TGTGCCAGCAGTTTATTCTCTGGACTAGCGAAAACCGGGGAGCTGTTTTTT	CASSLFSGLAKTGELFF
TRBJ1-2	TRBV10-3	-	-	TGTGCCATCAGTGAGTCGAGGAGGAACTATGGCTACACCTTC	CAISESRRNYGYTF
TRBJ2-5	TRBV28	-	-	TGTGCCAGCAGCTCCGCGGGAAGGGCCCGGGAGACCCAGTACTTC	CASSSAGRARETQYF
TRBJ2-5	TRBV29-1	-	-	TGCAGCGTCACCCCTGAGGGAGGAGAGACCCAGTACTTC	CSVTPEGGETQYF
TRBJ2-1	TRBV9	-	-	TGTGCCAGCGACCCAACGGGAGCCTACAATGAGCAGTTCTTC	CASDPTGAYNEQFF
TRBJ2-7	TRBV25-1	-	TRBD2	TGTGCCAGCAGTGAAGATGGTGCTAGCGGGAGGGTTTACGAGCAGTACTTC	CASSEDGASGRVYEQYF
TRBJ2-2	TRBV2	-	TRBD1	TGTGCCAGCACCCTGACAGGGCAGGAGACCGGGGAGCTGTTTTTT	CASTLTGQETGELFF
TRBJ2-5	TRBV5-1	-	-	TGCGCCAGCAGAATCCTACAGCGGGAGACCCAGTACTTC	CASRILQRETQYF
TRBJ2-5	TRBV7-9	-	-	TGTGCCAGCAGCTTAGGGCAGAAAGAGACCCAGTACTTC	CASSLGQKETQYF
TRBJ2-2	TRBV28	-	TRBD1	TGTGCCAGCAGTCCACCGACAGGGGGCGGCGGGGAGCTGTTTTTT	CASSPPTGGGGELFF
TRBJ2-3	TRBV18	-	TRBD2	TGTGCCAGCTCACCACCTAGCGGGAGGGCGTCAGATACGCAGTATTTT	CASSPPSGRASDTQYF
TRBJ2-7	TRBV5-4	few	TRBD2	TGTGCCAGCAGCTTGATCCACGGGAGGTTCTACGAGCAGTACTTC	CASSLIHGRFYEQYF
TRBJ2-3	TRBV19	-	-	TGTGCCAGTAGTATAGATCTCCCGCGTGATACGCAGTATTTT	CASSIDLPRDTQYF
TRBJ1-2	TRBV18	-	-	TGTGCCAGCTCACCGGATCTCCTACAGAACTATGGCTACACCTTC	CASSPDLLQNYGYTF
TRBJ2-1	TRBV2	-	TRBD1	TGTGCCAGCAGTGTGGCAGGACAGGGGATGGGTGAGCAGTTCTTC	CASSVAGQGMGEQFF
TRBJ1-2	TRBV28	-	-	TGTGCCAGCAAGTTACAGGCCTATGGCTACACCTTC	CASKLQAYGYTF
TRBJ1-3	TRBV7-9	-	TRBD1	TGTGCCAGCAGCTCTTCAGACAGGGAAGGTTCTGGAAACACCATATATTTT	CASSSSDREGSGNTIYF
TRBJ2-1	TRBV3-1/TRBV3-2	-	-	TGTGCCAGCAGCCAAGTCGGCGGGTTCGCGTGGAATGAGCAGTTCTTC	CASSQVGGFAWNEQFF
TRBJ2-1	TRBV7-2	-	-	TGTGCCAGCAGCTTTATGATATTGGGGGGTGAGCAGTTCTTC	CASSFMILGGEQFF
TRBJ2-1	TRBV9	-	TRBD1	TGTGCCAGCAGCGTAGCGGGGACAGGGAATGAGCAGTTCTTC	CASSVAGTGNEQFF
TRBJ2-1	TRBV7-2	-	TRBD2	TGTGCCAGCAGCGGACTAGCGGGGTACAATGAGCAGTTCTTC	CASSGLAGYNEQFF
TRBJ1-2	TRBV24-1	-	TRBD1	TGTGCCACCAGTGGCGGGACAGGTTTCCCCGAGAGCTATGGCTACACCTTC	CATSGGTGFPESYGYTF
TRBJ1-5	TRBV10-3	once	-	TGTGCCATCAGTGAGTCCGACAGAAGCAATCAGCCCCAGCATTTT	CAISESDRSNQPQHF
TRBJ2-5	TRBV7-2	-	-	TGTGCCAGCAGCAGACTAGTAAGCGAGACCCAGTACTTC	CASSRLVSETQYF
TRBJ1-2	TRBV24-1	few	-	TGTGCCACCAGTGATAGGAGTAACTATGGCTACACCTTC	CATSDRSNYGYTF
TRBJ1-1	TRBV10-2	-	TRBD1	TGCGCCAGCACCGATCGGGACAGTTGGAAGGGGGCTTTCTTT	CASTDRDSWKGAFF
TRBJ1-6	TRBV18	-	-	TGTGCCAGCTCACAAGACAGCCGCAATTCAGCCCTCCACTTT	CASSQDSRNSALHF
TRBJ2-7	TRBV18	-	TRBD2	TGTGCCAGCTCACCCGCCGGGACTAACCTTTACGAGCAGTACTTC	CASSPAGTNLYEQYF
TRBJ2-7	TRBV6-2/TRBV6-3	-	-	TGTGCCAGCAGTTACCCCACTACACCCTACGAGCAGTACTTC	CASSYPTTPYEQYF